This T cell receptor (beta chain) was profiled in a study of T cells of healthy individuals. This clonotype was observed many times. TCRdb ran MiXCR on the 5' RACE reads and lists one entry per CDR3 protein. The sample lists fewer than 70,000 distinct CDR3 sequences, roughly 15% occurring once. The sequence was obtained from a human donor in good health.

CDR3 nucleotides: TGCAGTGCTAGAGACGGCTCTGGGGCCAACGTCCTGACTTTC. Translated, it gives CSARDGSGANVLTF. The chain joins TRBV20-1 to TRBJ2-6; D uncertain. Trimming took 0 bases from V and 0 from J, leaving 3 bases between them. Germline CDR1 reads DFQATT; CDR2 reads SNEGSKA (reference sequence). This CDR3 is 14 amino acids long.